A single sample gave rise to the 15 T cell receptor beta chains below, sequenced in a study of cytomegalovirus exposure and HLA in healthy donors (dated by TCRdb to about 2017). Library preparation employed the immunoSEQ multiplex PCR assay. A mixture of 60 forward primers for TCR Vbeta segments and 13 reverse primers for TCR Jbeta segments was used in the multiplex PCR. TCRdb mirrors the immuneACCESS table, restricted to in-frame sequences. Some clones are absent from its copies; in checked studies, under half trace to an unresolved V gene, and the reason for the others is unknown. Across this sample there are about 110,000 clones, with about 81% seen only once. In total, the top ten clones hold more than 2.5% of the sample. The sequencing input was PBMCs. These receptor sequences come from a male donor in good health and CMV-seropositive.

The chain carries TRBV6-1 and TRBJ2-7; 8 bases match TRBD2. Germline trimming cut 5 bases from V and 0 bases from J; bases unmatched to any gene: 6. This CDR3 is built from 15 residues. Germline V gene lookup returns CDR1 MNHNS and CDR2 SASEGT. The DNA of the CDR3 is TGTGCCAGCAGTCCTATCGCGGGAGGCTCCTACGAGCAGTACTTC. Amino acids: CASSPIAGGSYEQYF.

The chain's CDR3 is CASSQVMGGPSTDTQYF. The CDR3 region has the DNA TGTGCCAGCAGCCAAGTCATGGGAGGACCTAGCACAGATACGCAGTATTTT. This chain connects TRBV4-2 to TRBJ2-3, with D possibly TRBD2 on 6 matching bases. The CDR3 spans 17 residues. CDR1 and CDR2 from the germline V gene are LGHNA and YNFKEQ. V lost 1 base to trimming and J lost 0 bases, with 14 bases between them.

The V and J genes are TRBV27 and TRBJ2-5; D may be TRBD1 (7 bases). In germline, CDR1 is MNHEY, CDR2 SMNVEV (reference sequence). The length of the CDR3 is 15 residues. Trimming pared 3 bases from V and 1 base from J, leaving 12 bases between. CDR3 nucleotides: TGTGCCAGCAGTTTGACCAGGGGGGCCCAAGAGACCCAGTACTTC. Amino acid sequence: CASSLTRGAQETQYF.

The chain carries TRBV27 and TRBJ2-3; no definite D call. V was trimmed by 2 bases and J by 0 bases, leaving 3 bases between them. Germline-derived CDR1 and CDR2 are MNHEY and SMNVEV (reference sequence). The CDR3 contains 13 residues. The CDR3: CASSLLSTDTQYF. The CDR3, as DNA: TGTGCCAGCAGTTTACTCAGCACAGATACGCAGTATTTT.

The V and J genes are TRBV7-2 and TRBJ1-1, with 7 bases lining up with TRBD1. V lost 2 bases and J lost 1; bases outside the gene matches: 7. In germline, CDR1 is SGHTA, CDR2 FQGNSA. This CDR3 is 16 amino acids long. The CDR3 is CASSLPGTAKNTEAFF. The CDR3 nucleotides read TGTGCCAGCAGCTTACCCGGGACAGCTAAGAACACTGAAGCTTTCTTT.

The CDR3 is CASSLRSNYGYTF. DNA for the CDR3: TGTGCCAGCAGCCTGAGGTCTAACTATGGCTACACCTTC. The genes are TRBV27 and TRBJ1-2; D unresolved. Germline CDR1 and CDR2: MNHEY and SMNVEV (reference sequence). The V end lost 6 bases, the J end lost 0 bases, and 8 bases lay between the germline ends. The CDR3 covers 13 residues.

Written as DNA, the CDR3 is TGTGCCAGCAGCCAAGATTTTAAAAGATGGGGACAGGCGAGCAGCTCCTACGAGCAGTACTTC. This gives the protein CASSQDFKRWGQASSSYEQYF. The chain links TRBV14 to TRBJ2-7; 8 positions match TRBD1. The V gene end was trimmed by 0 bases and the J gene end by 0 bases; junction bases not matched to a gene: 19. The CDR3 consists of 21 residues. The germline CDR1 and CDR2 sequences are SGHDN and FVKESK.

This clone turned up a few times. The rearrangement joins TRBV30 to TRBJ2-1; the match to TRBD2 covers 9 bases. Germline CDR1 GTSNPN, CDR2 SVGIG (reference sequence). Trimming removed 4 bases from V and 10 bases from J; junction bases left unmatched: 11. The CDR3 loop spans 14 amino acids. The CDR3 DNA reads as TGTGCCTGGATTCCGGGACTAGCAGTTCGGGAGCAGTTCTTC. Amino acid sequence: CAWIPGLAVREQFF.

The chain joins TRBV18 to TRBJ2-5; TRBD1 matches 7 bases. The better agreement between TRBJ2-7 and the DNA end casts doubt on the J call. The CDR3 is 15 amino acids. The germline V gene encodes CDR1 KGHSH and CDR2 LQKENI. CDR3 protein: CASSPPEGQDYEQYF. CDR3 DNA: TGTGCCAGCTCACCACCGGAAGGACAGGACTACGAGCAGTACTTC.

V is TRBV6-5 and J is TRBJ2-7, with TRBD1 matching over 8 bases. The CDR3 loop spans 15 amino acids. Germline lookup yields CDR1 MNHEY and CDR2 SVGAGI. V dropped 6 bases and J dropped 2; count of bases not matched to a gene: 9. Here the CDR3 DNA reads TGTGCCAGCAGCCAAGGGGACAGGCTTCCCTACGAGCAGTACTTC. This sequence encodes CASSQGDRLPYEQYF.

This sequence joins TRBV5-4 and TRBJ2-1, with D uncertain. The CDR3 spans 16 residues. Germline V gene sequence: CDR1 SGHNT, CDR2 YYREEE (reference sequence). V gave up 0 bases and J gave up 3 bases, with 13 bases separating them. The CDR3 sequence: CASSLDRLQHYNEQFF. For the CDR3, the DNA is TGTGCCAGCAGCTTGGACCGACTTCAACACTACAATGAGCAGTTCTTC.

The chain couples TRBV6-1 to TRBJ2-5, with D uncertain. Germline V gene sequence: CDR1 MNHNS, CDR2 SASEGT. The V end lost 6 bases, the J end lost 5 bases, and 13 bases lay between the germline ends. The CDR3 consists of 13 residues. This CDR3 is CASRASFWETQYF. In nucleotides, the CDR3 is TGTGCCAGCAGGGCCAGTTTTTGGGAGACCCAGTACTTC.

The rearrangement uses TRBV28 and TRBJ2-7; TRBD2 agrees at 8 bases. Trimming took 1 base from V and 7 from J; bases not matched to a gene: 9. The CDR3 runs to 15 residues. Germline V lookup: CDR1 MDHEN, CDR2 SYDVKM. CDR3 DNA: TGTGCCAGCAGTTTATCGGGAGGGCCGACTTGGGAGCAGTACTTC. Encoded protein: CASSLSGGPTWEQYF.

V usage is TRBV5-8 and J usage is TRBJ2-7, with D tentatively TRBD2 (6 bases). V gave up 3 bases and J gave up 1 base, with 17 bases separating them. The length of the CDR3 is 16 residues. The germline V gene has CDR1 SGHTS and CDR2 YDEGEE. The CDR3 DNA follows: TGTGCCAGCAGCTGGACCGGGACTGACGAATCCTACGAGCAGTACTTC. The encoded protein is CASSWTGTDESYEQYF.

This chain connects TRBV7-3 to TRBJ2-3, with a tentative D call TRBD1 (6 bases). The CDR3 length is 14 residues. Trimming removed 5 bases from V and 1 base from J, with 10 bases in between. Germline V gene data show CDR1 as SGHTA and CDR2 as FQGTGA. The DNA for the CDR3 is TGTGCCAGCAGCGCCCAGGGGCGCACAGATACGCAGTATTTT. As protein: CASSAQGRTDTQYF.